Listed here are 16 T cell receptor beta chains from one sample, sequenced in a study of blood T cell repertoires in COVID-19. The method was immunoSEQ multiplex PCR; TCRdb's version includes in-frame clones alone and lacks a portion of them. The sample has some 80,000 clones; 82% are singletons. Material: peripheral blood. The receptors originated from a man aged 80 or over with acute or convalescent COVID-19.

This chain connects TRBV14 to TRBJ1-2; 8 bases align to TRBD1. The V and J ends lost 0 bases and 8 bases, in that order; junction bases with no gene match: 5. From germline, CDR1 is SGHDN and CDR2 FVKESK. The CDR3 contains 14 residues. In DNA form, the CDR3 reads TGTGCCAGCAGCCAAGATGGACAGGGTTGGGGCTACACCTTC. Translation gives CASSQDGQGWGYTF.

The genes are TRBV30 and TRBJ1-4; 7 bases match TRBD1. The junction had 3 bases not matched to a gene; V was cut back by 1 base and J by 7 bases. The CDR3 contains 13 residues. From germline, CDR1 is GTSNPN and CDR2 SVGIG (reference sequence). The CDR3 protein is CAWSGQGFEKLFF. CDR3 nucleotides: TGTGCCTGGAGTGGACAGGGTTTTGAAAAACTGTTTTTT. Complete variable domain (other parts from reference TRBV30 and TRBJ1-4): SQTIHQWPATLVQPVGSPLSLECTVEGTSNPNLYWYRQAAGRGLQLLFYSVGIGQISSEVPQNLSASRPQDRQFILSSKKLLLSDSGFYLCAWSGQGFEKLFFGSGTQLSVL.

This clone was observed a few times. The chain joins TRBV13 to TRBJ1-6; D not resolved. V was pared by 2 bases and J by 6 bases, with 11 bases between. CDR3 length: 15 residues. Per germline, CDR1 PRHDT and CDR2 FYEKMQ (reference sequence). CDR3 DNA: TGTGCCAGCAGCTTACAGGCAGCTACTAATTCACCCCTCCACTTT. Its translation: CASSLQAATNSPLHF.

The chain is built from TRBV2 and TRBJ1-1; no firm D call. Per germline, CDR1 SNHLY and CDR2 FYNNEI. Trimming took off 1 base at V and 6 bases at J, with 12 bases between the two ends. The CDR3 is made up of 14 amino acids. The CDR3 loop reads CASSEERSIAEAFF. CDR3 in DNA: TGTGCCAGCAGTGAAGAACGGAGTATCGCTGAAGCTTTCTTT.

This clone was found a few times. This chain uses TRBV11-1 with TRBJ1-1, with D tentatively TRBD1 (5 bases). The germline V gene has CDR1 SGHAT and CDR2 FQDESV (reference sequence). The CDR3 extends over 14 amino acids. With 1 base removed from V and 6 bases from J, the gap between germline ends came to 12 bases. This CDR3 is CASSLEGLSPEAFF. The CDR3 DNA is TGTGCCAGCAGCTTAGAGGGACTTTCACCTGAAGCTTTCTTT.

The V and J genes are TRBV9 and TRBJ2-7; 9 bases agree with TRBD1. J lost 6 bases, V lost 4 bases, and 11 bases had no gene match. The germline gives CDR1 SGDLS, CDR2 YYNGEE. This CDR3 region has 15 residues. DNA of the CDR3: TGTGCCAGCAGCCCCATCGACAGGGGGGGGCGCGAGCAGTACTTC. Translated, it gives CASSPIDRGGREQYF.

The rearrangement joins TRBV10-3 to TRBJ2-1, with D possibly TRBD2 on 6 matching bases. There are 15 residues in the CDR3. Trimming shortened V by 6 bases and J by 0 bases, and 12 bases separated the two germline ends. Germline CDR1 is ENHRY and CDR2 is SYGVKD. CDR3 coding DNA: TGTGCCATCAGCCCTGGCGGGAACTCCTACAATGAGCAGTTCTTC. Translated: CAISPGGNSYNEQFF.

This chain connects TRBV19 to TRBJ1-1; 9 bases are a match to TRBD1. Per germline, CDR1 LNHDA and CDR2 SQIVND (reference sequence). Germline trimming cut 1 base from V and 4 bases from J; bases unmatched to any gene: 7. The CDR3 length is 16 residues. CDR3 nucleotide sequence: TGTGCCAGTAGTATAGTACAGGGGGCGAGTGGCACTGAAGCTTTCTTT. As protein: CASSIVQGASGTEAFF.

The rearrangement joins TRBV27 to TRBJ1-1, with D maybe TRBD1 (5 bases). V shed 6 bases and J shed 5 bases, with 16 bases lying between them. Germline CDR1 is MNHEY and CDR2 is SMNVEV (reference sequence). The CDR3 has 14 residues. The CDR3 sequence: CASSPGGGGTEAFF. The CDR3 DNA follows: TGTGCCAGCAGCCCCGGGGGGGGTGGGACTGAAGCTTTCTTT.

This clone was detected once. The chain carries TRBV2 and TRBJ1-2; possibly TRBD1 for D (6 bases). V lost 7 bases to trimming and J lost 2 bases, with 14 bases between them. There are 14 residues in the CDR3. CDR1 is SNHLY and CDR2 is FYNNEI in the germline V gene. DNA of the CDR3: TGTGCCAGCACCACACAGGGATCCAACTATGGCTACACCTTC. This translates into CASTTQGSNYGYTF.

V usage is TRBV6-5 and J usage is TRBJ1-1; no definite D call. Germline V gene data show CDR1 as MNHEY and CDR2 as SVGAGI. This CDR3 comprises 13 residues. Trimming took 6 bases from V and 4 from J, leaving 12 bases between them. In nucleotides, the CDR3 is TGTGCCAGCAGAACAATTGCCGTCACTGAAGCTTTCTTT. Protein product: CASRTIAVTEAFF.

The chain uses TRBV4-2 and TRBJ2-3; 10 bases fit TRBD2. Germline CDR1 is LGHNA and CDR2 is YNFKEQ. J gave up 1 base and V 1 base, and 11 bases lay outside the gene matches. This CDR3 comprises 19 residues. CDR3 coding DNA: TGTGCCAGCAGCCAAGGAAGCGGGGGGGCCAATTCCGGCACAGATACGCAGTATTTT. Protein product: CASSQGSGGANSGTDTQYF.

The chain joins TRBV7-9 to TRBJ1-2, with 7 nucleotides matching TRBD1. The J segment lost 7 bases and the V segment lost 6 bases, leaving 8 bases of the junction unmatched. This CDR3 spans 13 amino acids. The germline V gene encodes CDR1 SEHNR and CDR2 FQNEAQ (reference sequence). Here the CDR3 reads CASRTTGMGGYTF. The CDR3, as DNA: TGTGCCAGCAGGACGACAGGGATGGGTGGCTACACCTTC.

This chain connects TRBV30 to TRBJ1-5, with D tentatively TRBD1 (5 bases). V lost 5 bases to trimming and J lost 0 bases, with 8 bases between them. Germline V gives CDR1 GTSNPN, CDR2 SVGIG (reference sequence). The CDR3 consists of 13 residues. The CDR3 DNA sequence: TGTGCCTGGTCAGGGAATAGCAATCAGCCCCAGCATTTT. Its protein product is CAWSGNSNQPQHF.

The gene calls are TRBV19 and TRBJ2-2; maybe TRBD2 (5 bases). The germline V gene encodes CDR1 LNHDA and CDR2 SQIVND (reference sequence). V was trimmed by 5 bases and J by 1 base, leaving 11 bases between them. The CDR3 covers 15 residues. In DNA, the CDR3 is TGTGCCAGTAGTGGGTGGACTCTGAACACCGGGGAGCTGTTTTTT. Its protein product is CASSGWTLNTGELFF.

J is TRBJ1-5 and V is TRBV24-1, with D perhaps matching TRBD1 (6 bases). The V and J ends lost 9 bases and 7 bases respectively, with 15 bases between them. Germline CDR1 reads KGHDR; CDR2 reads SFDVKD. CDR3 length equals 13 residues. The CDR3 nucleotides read TGTGCCACCCAGAACAGGGACGACCAGCCCCAGCATTTT. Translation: CATQNRDDQPQHF.